This TCR beta chain was obtained from a study of cytomegalovirus exposure and HLA in healthy donors. This CDR3 spans 15 amino acids. V shed 5 bases and J 5 bases; nucleotides not matched to a gene: 9. Germline V gene sequence: CDR1 LNHDA, CDR2 SQIVND (reference sequence). Both 60 Vbeta primers and 13 Jbeta primers went into the PCR. Method: immunoSEQ multiplex PCR; TCRdb's copy keeps in-frame clones and lacks some. The data contain 150,000 to 200,000 clones, over 80% of them singletons. This clonotype originated in a male donor in good health and CMV-seropositive. Sequencing was done on a sample of PBMCs. The chain carries TRBV19 and TRBJ1-2; 9 bases are a match to TRBD1. The CDR3 spells CASSPWDRDVYGYTF. In DNA, the CDR3 is TGTGCCAGTAGTCCCTGGGACAGGGATGTGTATGGCTACACCTTC.